This T cell receptor beta chain was documented in a study of cytomegalovirus exposure and HLA in healthy donors. A remark on this clone: Its antigen remains unknown.

Profiled with immunoSEQ multiplex PCR; TCRdb holds only in-frame clones, not every one. The profile shows about 150,000 clones, around 88% of them singletons. Trimming at V came to 3 bases and at J to 4 bases, leaving 5 bases not matched to a gene. There are 16 residues in the CDR3. Germline V gene sequence: CDR1 SGHDT, CDR2 YYEEEE. General observations from the study: According to a subsequent analysis, TCR clusters from the first cohort were inclined to appear together in the roughly 120 validation repertoires. Cytomegalovirus-associated status was assigned to more than 150 TCR beta chains. Reports showed the classifier diagnosing cytomegalovirus status with high specificity and sensitivity.

Specimen: PBMCs. The sequence came from a man between 18 and 35 years old in good health and CMV-seropositive. The chain joins TRBV5-6 to TRBJ2-2; 11 nucleotides match TRBD2. The chain's CDR3 is CASSWRTSGFTGELFF. The CDR3, as DNA: TGTGCCAGCAGCTGGCGGACTAGCGGGTTCACCGGGGAGCTGTTTTTT.